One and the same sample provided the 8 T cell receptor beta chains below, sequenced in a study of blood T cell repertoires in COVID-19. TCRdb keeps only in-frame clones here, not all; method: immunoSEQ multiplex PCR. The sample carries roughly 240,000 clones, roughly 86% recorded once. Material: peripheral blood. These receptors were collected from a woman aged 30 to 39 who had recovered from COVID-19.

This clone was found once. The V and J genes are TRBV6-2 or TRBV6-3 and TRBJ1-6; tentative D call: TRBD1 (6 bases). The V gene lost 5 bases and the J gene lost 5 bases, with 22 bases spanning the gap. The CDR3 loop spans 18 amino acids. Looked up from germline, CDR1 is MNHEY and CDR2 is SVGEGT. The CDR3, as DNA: TGTGCCAGCAGTGTGGTATGGGTCGACAGGACTGATAATTCACCCCTCCACTTT. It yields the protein CASSVVWVDRTDNSPLHF.

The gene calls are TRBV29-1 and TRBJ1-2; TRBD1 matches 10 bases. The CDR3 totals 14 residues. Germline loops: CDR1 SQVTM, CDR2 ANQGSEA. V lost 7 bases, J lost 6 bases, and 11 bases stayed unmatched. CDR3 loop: CSAMTGGISNGYTF. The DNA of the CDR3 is TGCAGCGCCATGACAGGGGGCATATCGAATGGCTACACCTTC.

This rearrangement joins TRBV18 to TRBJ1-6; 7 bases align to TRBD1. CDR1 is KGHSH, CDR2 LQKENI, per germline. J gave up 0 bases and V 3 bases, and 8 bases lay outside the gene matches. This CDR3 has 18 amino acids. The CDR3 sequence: CASSPWTGPSSYNSPLHF. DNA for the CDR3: TGTGCCAGCTCACCTTGGACAGGTCCGAGCTCCTATAATTCACCCCTCCACTTT.

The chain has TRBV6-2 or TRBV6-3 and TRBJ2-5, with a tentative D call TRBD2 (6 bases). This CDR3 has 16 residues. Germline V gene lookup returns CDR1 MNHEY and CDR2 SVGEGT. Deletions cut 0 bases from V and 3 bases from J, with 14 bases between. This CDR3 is CASSYSAGGNEETQYF. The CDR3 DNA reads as TGTGCCAGCAGTTACTCGGCCGGGGGTAATGAAGAGACCCAGTACTTC.

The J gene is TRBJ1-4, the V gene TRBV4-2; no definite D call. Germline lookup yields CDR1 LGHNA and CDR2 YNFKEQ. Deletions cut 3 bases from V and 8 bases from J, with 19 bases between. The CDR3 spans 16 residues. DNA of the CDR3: TGTGCCAGCAGCCACCCCTTAGTGGGCAGTGGGGAAAAACTGTTTTTT. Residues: CASSHPLVGSGEKLFF.

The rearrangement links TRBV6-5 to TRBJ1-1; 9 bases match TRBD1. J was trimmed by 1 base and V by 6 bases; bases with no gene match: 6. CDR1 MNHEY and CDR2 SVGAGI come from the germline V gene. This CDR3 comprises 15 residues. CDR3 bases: TGTGCCAGCAGATCCCGGGACAGGGCGAACACTGAAGCTTTCTTT. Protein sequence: CASRSRDRANTEAFF.

In DNA form, the CDR3 reads TGTGCCAGCAGTTCGCGGACTATGGAGACCCAGTACTTC. It specifies CASSSRTMETQYF. J is TRBJ2-5 and V is TRBV6-5, with a possible D match to TRBD2 (6 bases). CDR3 length equals 13 residues. Trimming took 4 bases from V and 5 from J, leaving 11 bases between them. The germline gives CDR1 MNHEY, CDR2 SVGAGI.

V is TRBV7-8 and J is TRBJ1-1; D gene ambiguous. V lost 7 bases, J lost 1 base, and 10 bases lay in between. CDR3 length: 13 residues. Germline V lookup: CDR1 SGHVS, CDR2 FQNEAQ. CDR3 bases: TGTGCCAGCACCCGATGGGCGAACACTGAAGCTTTCTTT. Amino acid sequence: CASTRWANTEAFF.